This TCR beta chain is from a study of beta chain features in type 1 diabetes. In the study overall: The study found patients and healthy donors alike in age, gender and cell yields. Sorted cells numbering 107,917,701 were examined across all samples. Study findings and constraints: In every one of the four CD4+ subsets, TCRB CDR3s were moderately but significantly shorter in Type 1 diabetes patients. Sequencing used cDNA, and cells with high TCR expression could therefore be over-represented.

This clone was detected a few times. Its target is not known. What was sequenced were expressed TCRB transcripts, since all of the isolated RNA had been reverse transcribed. Method: immunoSEQ multiplex PCR; TCRdb's copy keeps in-frame clones and lacks some. The table includes approximately 150,000 clones, 7.5% to 9.5% detected once. V shed 2 bases and J 2 bases; nucleotides not matched to a gene: 6. Germline CDR1 and CDR2: PRHDT and FYEKMQ (reference sequence). The CDR3 extends over 16 amino acids. The chain carries TRBV13 and TRBJ2-3; TRBD2 matches at 8 bases. The material sequenced was central memory CD4+ T cells from blood. The TCR sequence derives from a woman aged 18-29 years in good health. CDR3 coding DNA: TGTGCCAGCAGCTTAATTCTAGCGGGCTTCACAGATACGCAGTATTTT. Translated, it gives CASSLILAGFTDTQYF. The full variable domain, completed using reference TRBV13 and TRBJ2-3, is AAGVIQSPRHLIKEKRETATLKCYPIPRHDTVYWYQQGPGQDPQFLISFYEKMQSDKGSIPDRFSAQQFSDYHSELNMSSLELGDSALYFCASSLILAGFTDTQYFGPGTRLTVL.